One and the same sample provided the 29 T cell receptor beta chains below, sequenced in a study of identical twins. TCRdb used MiXCR to reprocess the 5' RACE reads, holding one entry per CDR3 protein. Of about 660,000 distinct CDR3 sequences listed, 8.5% to 9% are singletons. The same sample was also used in a study of yellow fever vaccine responses in identical twins.

Sequencing was performed on PBMCs. Receptors originate from a woman between 18 and 30 years old in good health.

This chain links TRBV20-1 with TRBJ2-1; 7 bases fit TRBD1. With V trimmed by 3 bases and J by 9 bases, 11 bases remained unmatched. The CDR3 has 14 residues. Germline loops: CDR1 DFQATT, CDR2 SNEGSKA (reference sequence). The CDR3 coding sequence is TGCAGTGCTAGTCTCGGCAGGGGGAGAATTGAGCAGTTCTTC. The encoded protein is CSASLGRGRIEQFF.

This clonotype was counted between two and nine times. The chain carries TRBV7-9 and TRBJ2-7; TRBD1 aligns across 10 bases. This CDR3 is 15 amino acids long. J was trimmed by 2 bases and V by 3 bases; bases with no gene match: 4. The germline CDR1 and CDR2 sequences are SEHNR and FQNEAQ (reference sequence). CDR3 bases: TGTGCCAGCAGCTTGGGGACAGGGGAACCCTACGAGCAGTACTTC. This sequence encodes CASSLGTGEPYEQYF. Variable domain in full (rest from reference TRBV7-9 and TRBJ2-7): DTGVSQNPRHKITKRGQNVTFRCDPISEHNRLYWYRQTLGQGPEFLTYFQNEAQLEKSRLLSDRFSAERPKGSFSTLEIQRTEQGDSAMYLCASSLGTGEPYEQYFGPGTRLTVT.

V is TRBV6-2 or TRBV6-3 and J is TRBJ2-7, with D uncertain. CDR1 MNHEY and CDR2 SVGEGT come from the germline V gene. The CDR3 is 13 residues long. V was trimmed by 1 base and J by 0 bases, leaving 4 bases between them. The CDR3 spells CASSYYTSYEQYF. The CDR3 bases are TGTGCCAGCAGTTACTACACCTCCTACGAGCAGTACTTC.

This clonotype was seen only a few times. The chain joins TRBV20-1 to TRBJ2-7; 12 bases match TRBD2. Germline V gene lookup returns CDR1 DFQATT and CDR2 SNEGSKA (reference sequence). CDR3 size: 14 residues. CDR3 amino acids: CTVTSGRRNYEQYF. In DNA form, the CDR3 reads TGCACAGTTACTAGCGGGAGGCGGAACTACGAGCAGTACTTC.

The rearrangement links TRBV5-4 to TRBJ2-7; TRBD2 agrees at 7 bases. Germline values: CDR1 SGHNT, CDR2 YYREEE (reference sequence). The CDR3 extends over 14 amino acids. Trimming at V came to 7 bases and at J to 0 bases, leaving 7 bases not matched to a gene. CDR3 region: CASAPGRPSYEQYF. The CDR3 DNA reads as TGTGCCAGCGCCCCCGGGAGGCCCTCCTACGAGCAGTACTTC. Together with reference TRBV5-4 and TRBJ2-7, the CDR3 gives the full variable domain: ETGVTQSPTHLIKTRGQQVTLRCSSQSGHNTVSWYQQALGQGPQFIFQYYREEENGRGNFPPRFSGLQFPNYSSELNVNALELDDSALYLCASAPGRPSYEQYFGPGTRLTVT.

As for this clonotype: A much larger clone lies one base from this, so it may be a read error. The chain links TRBV28 to TRBJ2-4; 7 bases line up with TRBD1. Germline lookup yields CDR1 MDHEN and CDR2 SYDVKM. This CDR3 contains 15 residues. V was pared by 5 bases and J by 8 bases, with 12 bases of the junction left unmatched. CDR3 nucleotides: TGTGCCAGCAGTGCCACCGGGACAGTTAAAGACATTCAGTACTTC. It specifies CASSATGTVKDIQYF.

The chain couples TRBV30 to TRBJ2-7; D not certain. The germline gives CDR1 GTSNPN, CDR2 SVGIG (reference sequence). The germline V and J ends were trimmed by 4 bases and 1 base, with 8 bases remaining between them. This CDR3 has 12 residues. In DNA, the CDR3 is TGTGCCTGGAACCTGGATTCCTACGAGCAGTACTTC. Protein product: CAWNLDSYEQYF. The whole variable domain, filled in from reference TRBV30 and TRBJ2-7, reads SQTIHQWPATLVQPVGSPLSLECTVEGTSNPNLYWYRQAAGRGLQLLFYSVGIGQISSEVPQNLSASRPQDRQFILSSKKLLLSDSGFYLCAWNLDSYEQYFGPGTRLTVT.

In this sample, this clonotype turned up a few times. The chain combines TRBV27 with TRBJ1-5; a weak D match, TRBD1 (5 bases). The germline V gene encodes CDR1 MNHEY and CDR2 SMNVEV (reference sequence). The CDR3 is 15 amino acids. V was shortened by 5 bases and J by 3 bases, with 14 bases between the two germline ends. The CDR3 DNA reads TGTGCCAGCAGTGGGACCGGGGTTTACAATCAGCCCCAGCATTTT. It specifies CASSGTGVYNQPQHF.

This clonotype turned up a few times. This rearrangement joins TRBV7-9 to TRBJ1-1; D gene uncertain. Germline loops: CDR1 SEHNR, CDR2 FQNEAQ (reference sequence). This CDR3 has 14 amino acids. V shed 5 bases and J shed 1 base, with 11 bases lying between them. This CDR3 is CASSAAGTNTEAFF. CDR3 in DNA: TGTGCCAGCAGCGCGGCAGGAACGAACACTGAAGCTTTCTTT.

This clonotype has at least ten counts. The chain couples TRBV9 to TRBJ2-1; 8 bases align to TRBD2. The germline gives CDR1 SGDLS, CDR2 YYNGEE. CDR3 length: 15 amino acids. J gave up 5 bases and V 8 bases, and 12 bases lay outside the gene matches. CDR3 sequence (DNA): TGTGCCAGTTCCTGGGGACTAGAGTTGAACAATGAGCAGTTCTTC. Translated, it gives CASSWGLELNNEQFF.

This chain connects TRBV2 to TRBJ2-5; 8 bases fit TRBD1. The V and J ends lost 8 bases and 2 bases, in that order; junction bases with no gene match: 10. Germline V gene lookup returns CDR1 SNHLY and CDR2 FYNNEI. The CDR3 extends over 15 amino acids. This CDR3 is CASDRGRSGQETQYF. CDR3 nucleotide sequence: TGTGCCAGCGACAGGGGAAGGTCCGGGCAAGAGACCCAGTACTTC.

This clonotype has only a few counts. This chain links TRBV4-1 with TRBJ1-1; D is possibly TRBD1 (6 bases). Trimming took off 3 bases at V and 2 bases at J, with 13 bases between the two ends. Germline lookup yields CDR1 MGHRA and CDR2 YSYEKL. The CDR3 contains 15 residues. CDR3 amino acids: CASSQEDRRNTEAFF. CDR3 sequence (DNA): TGCGCCAGCAGCCAGGAAGACAGGAGAAACACTGAAGCTTTCTTT.

The chain joins TRBV24-1 to TRBJ2-1; 10 nucleotides align to TRBD2. CDR1 is KGHDR, CDR2 SFDVKD, per germline. V dropped 3 bases and J dropped 3; count of bases not matched to a gene: 4. The CDR3 totals 16 residues. CDR3 residues: CATSDLAGANYNEQFF. The DNA of the CDR3 is TGTGCCACCAGTGATCTAGCGGGAGCGAACTACAATGAGCAGTTCTTC.

This clonotype was seen a few times. V usage is TRBV20-1 and J usage is TRBJ2-7; 8 nucleotides agree with TRBD2. There are 12 residues in the CDR3. The trim removed 3 bases at V and 6 bases at J, leaving 4 bases unmatched. Per germline, CDR1 DFQATT and CDR2 SNEGSKA (reference sequence). CDR3 DNA: TGCAGTGCTAGCGGGGGGGTGCTCGAGCAGTACTTC. It is translated as CSASGGVLEQYF.

This clonotype turned up a few times. This chain joins TRBV6-4 and TRBJ1-5, with D perhaps TRBD1 (6 bases). The CDR3 is made up of 16 amino acids. The V end lost 0 bases, the J end lost 4 bases, and 13 bases lay between the germline ends. The germline V gene has CDR1 MRHNA and CDR2 SNTAGT. The CDR3 loop reads CASSDSGNRANQPQHF. The CDR3 DNA is TGTGCCAGCAGTGACTCTGGGAACAGGGCAAATCAGCCCCAGCATTTT.

The chain employs TRBV28 and TRBJ2-7, with 7 bases that match TRBD2. The CDR3 spans 15 residues. V shed 5 bases and J 6 bases; nucleotides not matched to a gene: 13. Germline CDR1 and CDR2: MDHEN and SYDVKM. The CDR3 loop reads CASSQSGPLAAEQYF. The CDR3 DNA follows: TGTGCCAGCAGTCAGAGTGGGCCCCTAGCGGCCGAGCAGTACTTC. Supplemented by reference TRBV28 and TRBJ2-7, the full variable domain reads DVKVTQSSRYLVKRTGEKVFLECVQDMDHENMFWYRQDPGLGLRLIYFSYDVKMKEKGDIPEGYSVSREKKERFSLILESASTNQTSMYLCASSQSGPLAAEQYFGPGTRLTVT.

The CDR3 bases are TGCGCCAGCAGCTTGGGTGTCGCGAAAAGAGGCACTGAAGCTTTCTTT. Translated, it gives CASSLGVAKRGTEAFF. The chain couples TRBV5-1 to TRBJ1-1; D ambiguous. Trimming pared 0 bases from V and 4 bases from J, leaving 16 bases between. The length of the CDR3 is 16 residues. The germline gives CDR1 SGHRS, CDR2 YFSETQ.

This clonotype was picked up a small number of times. The chain uses TRBV12-3 or TRBV12-4 and TRBJ1-5; a weak D match, TRBD1 (5 bases). Trimming took off 3 bases at V and 7 bases at J, with 16 bases between the two ends. This CDR3 is 15 amino acids long. CDR3 nucleotides: TGTGCCAGCAGTTTCCGAGGGGCTGATTGGCAGCCCCAGCATTTT. It codes for CASSFRGADWQPQHF.

This clonotype has only a few counts. The V gene is TRBV27, the J gene TRBJ2-5; D gene unclear. Per the germline V gene, CDR1 is MNHEY and CDR2 is SMNVEV (reference sequence). The CDR3 covers 17 residues. V gave up 2 bases and J gave up 5 bases, with 21 bases separating them. DNA for the CDR3: TGTGCCAGCAGTTTAATAGGACCGCCCCGAATGAAGGAGACCCAGTACTTC. Translation gives CASSLIGPPRMKETQYF.

This clonotype was counted between two and nine times. The chain has TRBV3-1 and TRBJ1-1; 7 bases are shared with TRBD1. Germline CDR1 LGHDT, CDR2 YNNKEL (reference sequence). J gave up 3 bases and V 3 bases, and 7 bases lay outside the gene matches. This CDR3 has 15 amino acids. The CDR3 spells CASSQGIGQDTEAFF. CDR3 sequence (DNA): TGTGCCAGCAGCCAGGGAATAGGACAGGACACTGAAGCTTTCTTT. Full variable domain (rest looked up from reference TRBV3-1 and TRBJ1-1): DTAVSQTPKYLVTQMGNDKSIKCEQNLGHDTMYWYKQDSKKFLKIMFSYNNKELIINETVPNRFSPKSPDKAHLNLHINSLELGDSAVYFCASSQGIGQDTEAFFGQGTRLTVV.

The genes are TRBV25-1 and TRBJ2-1; TRBD2 is a possible D gene (6 bases). Between the trimmed V and J ends, which lost 3 bases and 6 bases, there was a span of 18 bases. The germline V gene has CDR1 MGHDK and CDR2 SYGVNS. The CDR3 has 16 amino acids. CDR3 DNA sequence: TGTGCCAGCAGTGACCCGGACTACACCGGGGGCAATGAGCAGTTCTTC. Residues: CASSDPDYTGGNEQFF.

The V call is TRBV20-1, the J call TRBJ2-5; D not resolved. V shed 7 bases and J shed 5 bases, with 11 bases lying between them. Germline V CDR1 and CDR2: DFQATT, SNEGSKA (reference sequence). The CDR3 sequence is 11 residues long. The CDR3: CSVTHTETQYF. For the CDR3, the DNA is TGCAGTGTGACACACACGGAGACCCAGTACTTC.

This clonotype was seen many times. CDR3 sequence (DNA): TGTGCCAGCAGTTTGGGCCCTAATGAAAAACTGTTTTTT. This codes for CASSLGPNEKLFF. The rearrangement links TRBV12-3 or TRBV12-4 to TRBJ1-4; the D is unclear. The CDR3 contains 13 residues. V was clipped by 3 bases and J by 3 bases, with 5 bases between them.

This clonotype was seen a handful of times. The V and J genes are TRBV7-8 and TRBJ1-6; TRBD1 matches 7 bases. Losses at the gene ends were 10 bases for V and 6 bases for J; bases not matched to a gene: 9. Germline V gene lookup returns CDR1 SGHVS and CDR2 FQNEAQ. CDR3 length: 14 amino acids. CDR3 sequence (DNA): TGTGCCACCCTCCTGGGGACAGCTAATTCACCCCTCCACTTT. Its translation: CATLLGTANSPLHF.

This clonotype occurred a few times. The chain has TRBV5-5 and TRBJ2-2, with TRBD1 identical over 7 bases. Germline V CDR1 and CDR2: SGHKS, YYEKEE (reference sequence). The V and J ends lost 3 bases and 0 bases, in that order; junction bases with no gene match: 5. The CDR3 is 16 amino acids. In DNA, the CDR3 is TGTGCCAGCAGCTCTCCGACAGGGTCGAACACCGGGGAGCTGTTTTTT. Residues: CASSSPTGSNTGELFF.

In its sample, this clonotype was seen many times. This chain links TRBV28 with TRBJ2-7; 9 nucleotides line up with TRBD1. The J segment lost 0 bases and the V segment lost 7 bases, leaving 7 bases of the junction unmatched. Germline V lookup: CDR1 MDHEN, CDR2 SYDVKM. The CDR3 extends over 15 amino acids. The CDR3 DNA reads as TGTGCCAGCAAGGGCGGGACAGGGATCTCCTACGAGCAGTACTTC. As protein: CASKGGTGISYEQYF.

In this sample, this clonotype turned up many times. The chain employs TRBV6-2 or TRBV6-3 and TRBJ2-1; a weak D match, TRBD2 (6 bases). Germline V gives CDR1 MNHEY, CDR2 SVGEGT. The CDR3 extends over 13 amino acids. Deletions cut 4 bases from V and 9 bases from J, with 13 bases between. CDR3 DNA: TGTGCCAGCAGTTTACGGGGGTTAGGTGAGCAGTTCTTC. This gives the protein CASSLRGLGEQFF.

J is TRBJ2-5 and V is TRBV20-1, with 7 nucleotides matching TRBD2. Germline CDR1 DFQATT, CDR2 SNEGSKA (reference sequence). The CDR3 covers 14 residues. Trimming cost V 6 bases and J 0 bases; bases outside gene matches: 7. In DNA form, the CDR3 reads TGCAGTGCCCTGGGGGGGGAAAACCAAGAGACCCAGTACTTC. Translating it yields CSALGGENQETQYF.

The CDR3 loop reads CASSLKWGNEQFF. CDR3 DNA: TGTGCCAGCAGCTTAAAATGGGGGAATGAGCAGTTCTTC. The J gene is TRBJ2-1, the V gene TRBV7-2; D could derive from TRBD1 or TRBD2 (5 bases each). CDR3 length: 13 amino acids. Trimming cost V 2 bases and J 7 bases, with 9 bases left between them. Germline loops: CDR1 SGHTA, CDR2 FQGNSA.